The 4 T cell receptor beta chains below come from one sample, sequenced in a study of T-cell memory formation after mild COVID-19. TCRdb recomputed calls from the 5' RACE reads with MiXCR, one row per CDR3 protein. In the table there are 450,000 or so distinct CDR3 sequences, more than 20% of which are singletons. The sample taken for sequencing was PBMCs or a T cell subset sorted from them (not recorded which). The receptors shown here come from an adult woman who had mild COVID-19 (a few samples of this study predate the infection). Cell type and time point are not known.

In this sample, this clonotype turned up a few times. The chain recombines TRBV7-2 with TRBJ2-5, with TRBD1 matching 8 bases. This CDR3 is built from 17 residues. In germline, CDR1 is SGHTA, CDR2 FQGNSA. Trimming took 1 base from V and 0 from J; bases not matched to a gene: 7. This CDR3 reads CASSLGQTGEYQETQYF. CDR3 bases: TGTGCCAGCAGCTTAGGTCAGACAGGGGAGTACCAAGAGACCCAGTACTTC.

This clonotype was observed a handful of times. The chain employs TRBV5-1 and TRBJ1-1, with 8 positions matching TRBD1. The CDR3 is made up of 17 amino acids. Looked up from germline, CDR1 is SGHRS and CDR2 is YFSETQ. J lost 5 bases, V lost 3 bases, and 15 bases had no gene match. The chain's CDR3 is CASSSLVVDRGGTEAFF. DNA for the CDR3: TGCGCCAGCAGCTCCCTGGTGGTCGACAGGGGAGGGACTGAAGCTTTCTTT.

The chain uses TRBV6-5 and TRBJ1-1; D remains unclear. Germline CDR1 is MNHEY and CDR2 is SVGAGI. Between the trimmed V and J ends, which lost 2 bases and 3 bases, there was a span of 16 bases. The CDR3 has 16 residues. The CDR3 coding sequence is TGTGCCAGCAGTTACCGGGCTTCCGGGCGGTACACTGAAGCTTTCTTT. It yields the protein CASSYRASGRYTEAFF.

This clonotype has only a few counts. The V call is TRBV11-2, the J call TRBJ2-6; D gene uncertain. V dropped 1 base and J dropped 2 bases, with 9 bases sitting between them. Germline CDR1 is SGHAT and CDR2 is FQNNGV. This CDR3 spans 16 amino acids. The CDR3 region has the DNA TGTGCCAGCAGCTTAGTTATCGGAGCTGGGGCCAACGTCCTGACTTTC. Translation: CASSLVIGAGANVLTF.